This T cell receptor (beta chain) was retrieved from a study of blood T cell repertoires in COVID-19. The wider study: T cells, B-cell-depleted T cells, or PBMCs provided the cDNA or gDNA that served as material.

Produced via immunoSEQ multiplex PCR; TCRdb's table is partial and in-frame only. Of about 140,000 clones in the sample, 80% to 90% were seen once. Participants spanned ages about 18 to 90 years and resided in about 25 US areas. In assigning cohorts, the study relied on participant-reported clinical history. This clone came up a few times. The V gene's germline CDR1 is MGHRA and CDR2 YSYEKL. The CDR3 length is 15 residues. V dropped 0 bases and J dropped 5 bases, with 11 bases sitting between them. Sequencing was done on a sample of PBMCs or T cells enriched from blood (not recorded which). The chain joins TRBV4-1 to TRBJ1-5, with D hard to call. The clonotype comes from a man in his 60s who had recovered from COVID-19. CDR3 bases: TGCGCCAGCAGCCAAGATAGCTGGGAGGATCAGCCCCAGCATTTT. As protein: CASSQDSWEDQPQHF.